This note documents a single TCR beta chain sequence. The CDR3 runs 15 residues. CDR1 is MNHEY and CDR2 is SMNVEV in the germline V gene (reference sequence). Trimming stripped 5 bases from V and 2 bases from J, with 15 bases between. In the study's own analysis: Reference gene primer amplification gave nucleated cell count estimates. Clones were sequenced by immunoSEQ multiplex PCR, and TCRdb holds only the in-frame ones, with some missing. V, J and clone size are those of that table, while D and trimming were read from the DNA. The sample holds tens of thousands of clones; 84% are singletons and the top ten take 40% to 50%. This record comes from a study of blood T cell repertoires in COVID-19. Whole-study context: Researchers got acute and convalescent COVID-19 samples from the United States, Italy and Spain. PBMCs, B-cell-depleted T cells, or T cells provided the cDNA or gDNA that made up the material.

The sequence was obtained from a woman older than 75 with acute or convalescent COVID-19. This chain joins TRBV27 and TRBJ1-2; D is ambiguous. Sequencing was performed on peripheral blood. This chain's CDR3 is CASSLSPGGNYGYTF. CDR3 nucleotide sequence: TGTGCCAGCAGTCTTTCCCCCGGAGGGAACTATGGCTACACCTTC.